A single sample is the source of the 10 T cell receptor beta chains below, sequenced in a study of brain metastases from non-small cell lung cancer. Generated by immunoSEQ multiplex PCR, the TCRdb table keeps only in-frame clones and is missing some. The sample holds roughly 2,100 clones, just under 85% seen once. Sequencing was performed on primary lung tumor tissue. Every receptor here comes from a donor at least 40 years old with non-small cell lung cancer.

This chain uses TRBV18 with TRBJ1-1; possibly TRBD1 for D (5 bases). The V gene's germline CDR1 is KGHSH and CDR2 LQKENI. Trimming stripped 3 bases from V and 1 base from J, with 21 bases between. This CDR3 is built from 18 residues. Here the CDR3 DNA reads TGTGCCAGCTCACCCTTAGGACCAGGGTCGACGAAGAACACTGAAGCTTTCTTT. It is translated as CASSPLGPGSTKNTEAFF.

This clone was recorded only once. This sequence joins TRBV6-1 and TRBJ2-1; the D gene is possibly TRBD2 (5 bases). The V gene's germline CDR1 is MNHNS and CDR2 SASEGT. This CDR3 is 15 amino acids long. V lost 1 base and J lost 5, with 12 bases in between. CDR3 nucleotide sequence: TGTGCCAGCAGTGAAGTGGGTAGCGCCAACAATGAGCAGTTCTTC. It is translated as CASSEVGSANNEQFF.

The CDR3 is CASSLSTSSGDTQYF. Here the CDR3 DNA reads TGCGCCAGCAGCCTTTCGACTAGCAGTGGAGATACGCAGTATTTT. The chain carries TRBV5-1 and TRBJ2-3; 7 bases match TRBD2. The germline CDR1 and CDR2 sequences are SGHRS and YFSETQ. This CDR3 contains 15 residues. Unmatched junction bases numbered 10, after V lost 4 bases and J lost 5 bases.

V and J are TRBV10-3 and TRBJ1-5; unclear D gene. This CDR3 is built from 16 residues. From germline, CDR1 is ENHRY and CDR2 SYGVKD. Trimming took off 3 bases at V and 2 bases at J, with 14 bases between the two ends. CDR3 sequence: CAISDNQKGRNQPQHF. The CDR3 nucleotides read TGTGCCATCAGTGACAATCAGAAGGGCCGCAATCAGCCCCAGCATTTT.

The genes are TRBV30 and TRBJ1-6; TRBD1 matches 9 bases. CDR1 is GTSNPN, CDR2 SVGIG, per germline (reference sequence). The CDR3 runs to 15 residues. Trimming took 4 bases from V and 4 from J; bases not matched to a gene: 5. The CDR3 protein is CAWIRQGEYNSPLHF. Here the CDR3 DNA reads TGTGCCTGGATTCGACAGGGGGAATATAATTCACCCCTCCACTTT.

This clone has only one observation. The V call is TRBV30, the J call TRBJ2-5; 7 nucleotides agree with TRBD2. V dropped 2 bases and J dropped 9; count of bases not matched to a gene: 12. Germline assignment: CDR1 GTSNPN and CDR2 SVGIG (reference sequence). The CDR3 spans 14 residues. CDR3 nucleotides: TGTGCCTGGAGTCCCGACGGGCGGGAGTCGGCCCAGTACTTC. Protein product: CAWSPDGRESAQYF.

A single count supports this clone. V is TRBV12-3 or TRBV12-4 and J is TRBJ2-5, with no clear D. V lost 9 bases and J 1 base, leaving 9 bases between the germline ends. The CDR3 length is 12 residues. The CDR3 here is CASLGIQETQYF. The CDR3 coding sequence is TGTGCCAGTTTGGGGATCCAAGAGACCCAGTACTTC.

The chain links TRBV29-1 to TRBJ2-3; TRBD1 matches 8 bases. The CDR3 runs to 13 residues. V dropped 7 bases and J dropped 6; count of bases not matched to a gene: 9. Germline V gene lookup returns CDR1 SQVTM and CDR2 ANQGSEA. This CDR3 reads CSGGDRSSDTQYF. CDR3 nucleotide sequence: TGCAGCGGGGGGGACAGGTCGTCCGATACGCAGTATTTT.

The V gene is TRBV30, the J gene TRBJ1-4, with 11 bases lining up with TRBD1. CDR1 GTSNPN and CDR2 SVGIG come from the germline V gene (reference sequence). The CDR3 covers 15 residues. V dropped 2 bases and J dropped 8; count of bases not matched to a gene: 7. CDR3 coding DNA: TGTGCCTGGAGTAGTACCGGGACAGGGGGAGAAAAACTGTTTTTT. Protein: CAWSSTGTGGEKLFF. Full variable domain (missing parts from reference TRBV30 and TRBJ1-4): SQTIHQWPATLVQPVGSPLSLECTVEGTSNPNLYWYRQAAGRGLQLLFYSVGIGQISSEVPQNLSASRPQDRQFILSSKKLLLSDSGFYLCAWSSTGTGGEKLFFGSGTQLSVL.

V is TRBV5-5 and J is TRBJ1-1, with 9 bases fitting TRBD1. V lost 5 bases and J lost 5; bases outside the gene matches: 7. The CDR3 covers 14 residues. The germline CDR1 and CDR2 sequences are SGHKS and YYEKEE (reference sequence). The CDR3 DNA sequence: TGTGCCAGCAGTCCCGGGACAGGGATTACTGAAGCTTTCTTT. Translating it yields CASSPGTGITEAFF.